Listed below are T cell receptor beta chains from one sample, sequenced in a study of shared clonotypes between healthy human individuals. Using immunoSEQ multiplex PCR, the repertoire was profiled, and TCRdb retains in-frame clones only, with some absent. The sample comprises about 710,000 clones, about 80% of which are singletons, and more than 1.5% rests with the top ten. Specimen: memory CD4+ T cells sorted from blood. These receptor sequences come from a woman aged 25 to 39 in good health. Both conserved end residues are part of each CDR3. Each record gives: CDR3 protein, CDR3 DNA, V gene, D gene, J gene, CDR3 length, clone size. A D gene is named only where the DNA matches it firmly. Clone size, where shown, is once, few, many, or a class for clones that have expanded.

cdr3_aa: CASSSQVGETQYF
cdr3_nt: TGTGCCAGCAGCTCCCAGGTTGGGGAGACCCAGTACTTC
v_call: TRBV7-6
d_call: NA
j_call: TRBJ2-5
cdr3_length: 13
clone_size: NA

cdr3_aa: CSVERDNRVWVF
cdr3_nt: TGCAGCGTTGAGAGGGACAACAGGGTTTGGGTCTTC
v_call: TRBV29-1
d_call: NA
j_call: TRBJ2-1
cdr3_length: 12
clone_size: NA

cdr3_aa: CASSLWTANTDTQYF
cdr3_nt: TGTGCCAGCAGTCTTTGGACAGCAAACACAGATACGCAGTATTTT
v_call: TRBV6-1
d_call: NA
j_call: TRBJ2-3
cdr3_length: 15
clone_size: NA

cdr3_aa: CASTRYPQIYGYTF
cdr3_nt: TGTGCCAGCACTCGGTATCCACAAATTTATGGCTACACCTTC
v_call: TRBV2
d_call: NA
j_call: TRBJ1-2
cdr3_length: 14
clone_size: NA

cdr3_aa: CASSARQGTWETQYF
cdr3_nt: TGTGCCAGCAGCGCCCGACAGGGGACGTGGGAGACCCAGTACTTC
v_call: TRBV7-6
d_call: TRBD1
j_call: TRBJ2-5
cdr3_length: 15
clone_size: NA

cdr3_aa: CASSLGGRIEEKLFF
cdr3_nt: TGCGCCAGCAGCTTAGGGGGGCGCATCGAGGAAAAACTGTTTTTT
v_call: TRBV5-1
d_call: NA
j_call: TRBJ1-4
cdr3_length: 15
clone_size: NA

cdr3_aa: CASSLFRGSFLGGYTF
cdr3_nt: TGTGCCAGCAGTTTATTCCGTGGCAGCTTCCTGGGGGGCTACACCTTC
v_call: TRBV27
d_call: NA
j_call: TRBJ1-2
cdr3_length: 16
clone_size: NA

cdr3_aa: CASSMRGGLSPPQHF
cdr3_nt: TGTGCCAGTAGTATGCGAGGGGGTCTGTCGCCGCCCCAGCATTTT
v_call: TRBV19
d_call: NA
j_call: TRBJ1-5
cdr3_length: 15
clone_size: NA

cdr3_aa: CASSSWQHQETQYF
cdr3_nt: TGTGCCAGCAGTTCATGGCAGCATCAAGAGACCCAGTACTTC
v_call: TRBV2
d_call: NA
j_call: TRBJ2-5
cdr3_length: 14
clone_size: NA

cdr3_aa: CASSIRGQGSTGELFF
cdr3_nt: TGTGCCAGTAGTATTCGCGGACAGGGGTCCACCGGGGAGCTGTTTTTT
v_call: TRBV19
d_call: TRBD1
j_call: TRBJ2-2
cdr3_length: 16
clone_size: NA

cdr3_aa: CASSPRAGGTNTEAFF
cdr3_nt: TGTGCCAGCTCACCACGGGCAGGGGGGACCAACACTGAAGCTTTCTTT
v_call: TRBV18
d_call: TRBD1
j_call: TRBJ1-1
cdr3_length: 16
clone_size: NA

cdr3_aa: CASSEAGTSTDTQYF
cdr3_nt: TGCGCCAGCAGTGAGGCCGGGACAAGCACAGATACGCAGTATTTT
v_call: TRBV10-1
d_call: NA
j_call: TRBJ2-3
cdr3_length: 15
clone_size: NA

cdr3_aa: CASGHIRDRLLGDTQYF
cdr3_nt: TGTGCCAGTGGCCATATTCGGGACAGGCTATTGGGAGATACGCAGTATTTT
v_call: TRBV19
d_call: TRBD1
j_call: TRBJ2-3
cdr3_length: 17
clone_size: NA

cdr3_aa: CAREGAQETQYF
cdr3_nt: TGTGCCAGGGAGGGGGCGCAAGAGACCCAGTACTTC
v_call: TRBV6-6
d_call: NA
j_call: TRBJ2-5
cdr3_length: 12
clone_size: NA

cdr3_aa: CASEGFEQFF
cdr3_nt: TGTGCCAGCGAAGGGTTCGAGCAGTTCTTC
v_call: TRBV6-1
d_call: NA
j_call: TRBJ2-1
cdr3_length: 10
clone_size: NA

cdr3_aa: CASSNPHYGYTF
cdr3_nt: TGTGCCAGCAGTAACCCCCACTATGGCTACACCTTC
v_call: TRBV6-5
d_call: NA
j_call: TRBJ1-2
cdr3_length: 12
clone_size: NA

cdr3_aa: CASSSKSNQPQHF
cdr3_nt: TGTGCCAGCAGTTCGAAAAGCAATCAGCCCCAGCATTTT
v_call: TRBV6-5
d_call: NA
j_call: TRBJ1-5
cdr3_length: 13
clone_size: NA

cdr3_aa: CASSGNRMNTEAFF
cdr3_nt: TGTGCCAGCTCAGGAAACAGAATGAACACTGAAGCTTTCTTT
v_call: TRBV18
d_call: NA
j_call: TRBJ1-1
cdr3_length: 14
clone_size: NA

cdr3_aa: CSVDGGTDTQYF
cdr3_nt: TGCAGCGTTGACGGGGGCACAGATACGCAGTATTTT
v_call: TRBV29-1
d_call: NA
j_call: TRBJ2-3
cdr3_length: 12
clone_size: NA

cdr3_aa: CASSADPGLATDTQYF
cdr3_nt: TGTGCCAGCAGCGCAGACCCGGGACTAGCGACCGATACGCAGTATTTT
v_call: TRBV9
d_call: TRBD2
j_call: TRBJ2-3
cdr3_length: 16
clone_size: NA

cdr3_aa: CASSARMGGRNEQFF
cdr3_nt: TGTGCCAGCAGCGCCCGAATGGGCGGGAGAAATGAGCAGTTCTTC
v_call: TRBV7-6
d_call: TRBD2
j_call: TRBJ2-1
cdr3_length: 15
clone_size: NA

cdr3_aa: CASSPMDVLNEQFF
cdr3_nt: TGTGCCAGCAGCCCCATGGACGTCTTGAATGAGCAGTTCTTC
v_call: TRBV9
d_call: NA
j_call: TRBJ2-1
cdr3_length: 14
clone_size: few

cdr3_aa: CASSDPWNTGELFF
cdr3_nt: TGTGCCAGCAGCGATCCGTGGAACACCGGGGAGCTGTTTTTT
v_call: TRBV6-1
d_call: NA
j_call: TRBJ2-2
cdr3_length: 14
clone_size: NA

cdr3_aa: CASSIDRNQLRYGYTF
cdr3_nt: TGTGCCAGTAGTATAGATCGAAACCAACTTCGCTATGGCTACACCTTC
v_call: TRBV19
d_call: NA
j_call: TRBJ1-2
cdr3_length: 16
clone_size: NA

cdr3_aa: CASSGNPGKNSYEQYF
cdr3_nt: TGTGCCAGCAGTGGTAACCCCGGGAAGAACTCCTACGAGCAGTACTTC
v_call: TRBV25-1
d_call: NA
j_call: TRBJ2-7
cdr3_length: 16
clone_size: few

cdr3_aa: CASSEPGTGAYNEQFF
cdr3_nt: TGTGCCAGCAGTGAGCCCGGGACAGGGGCGTACAATGAGCAGTTCTTC
v_call: TRBV6-1
d_call: TRBD1
j_call: TRBJ2-1
cdr3_length: 16
clone_size: NA

cdr3_aa: CASQGNGNEQFF
cdr3_nt: TGTGCCAGCCAGGGGAACGGCAATGAGCAGTTCTTC
v_call: TRBV6-5
d_call: NA
j_call: TRBJ2-1
cdr3_length: 12
clone_size: NA

cdr3_aa: CASSTTRGERFF
cdr3_nt: TGTGCCAGCAGTACTACTAGGGGAGAACGGTTCTTC
v_call: TRBV28
d_call: NA
j_call: TRBJ2-1
cdr3_length: 12
clone_size: NA

cdr3_aa: CAIGVRNEQFF
cdr3_nt: TGTGCCATCGGGGTGCGCAATGAGCAGTTCTTC
v_call: TRBV10-3
d_call: NA
j_call: TRBJ2-1
cdr3_length: 11
clone_size: NA

cdr3_aa: CASSRAIGTGLTYEQYF
cdr3_nt: TGCGCCAGCAGCCGAGCTATCGGGACAGGCCTCACCTACGAGCAGTACTTC
v_call: TRBV4-1
d_call: TRBD1
j_call: TRBJ2-7
cdr3_length: 17
clone_size: once

cdr3_aa: CASSLVAGPNQPQHF
cdr3_nt: TGCGCCAGCAGCTTGGTCGCGGGGCCAAATCAGCCCCAGCATTTT
v_call: TRBV5-1
d_call: NA
j_call: TRBJ1-5
cdr3_length: 15
clone_size: few

cdr3_aa: CASSDVEKNEQYF
cdr3_nt: TGCGCCAGCAGTGATGTGGAAAAAAACGAGCAGTACTTC
v_call: TRBV10-2
d_call: NA
j_call: TRBJ2-7
cdr3_length: 13
clone_size: NA

cdr3_aa: CSVYGEGEAFF
cdr3_nt: TGCAGCGTTTATGGGGAGGGTGAAGCTTTCTTT
v_call: TRBV29-1
d_call: NA
j_call: TRBJ1-1
cdr3_length: 11
clone_size: NA

cdr3_aa: CASSRGRTGSSYEQYF
cdr3_nt: TGTGCCAGCAGCCGGGGGCGGACAGGAAGCTCCTACGAGCAGTACTTC
v_call: TRBV7-8
d_call: NA
j_call: TRBJ2-7
cdr3_length: 16
clone_size: NA

cdr3_aa: CASSPPGGLAGVSGTGELFF
cdr3_nt: TGTGCCAGCTCACCTCCGGGTGGACTAGCGGGAGTTTCAGGCACCGGGGAGCTGTTTTTT
v_call: TRBV18
d_call: TRBD2
j_call: TRBJ2-2
cdr3_length: 20
clone_size: NA

cdr3_aa: CASSLGLVFTDTQYF
cdr3_nt: TGTGCCAGCAGTTTAGGACTAGTCTTCACAGATACGCAGTATTTT
v_call: TRBV27
d_call: TRBD2
j_call: TRBJ2-3
cdr3_length: 15
clone_size: few

cdr3_aa: CASSLGTTFDNEQFF
cdr3_nt: TGCGCCAGCAGCCTCGGGACTACGTTTGACAATGAGCAGTTCTTC
v_call: TRBV5-1
d_call: TRBD2
j_call: TRBJ2-1
cdr3_length: 15
clone_size: NA